Below, 5 T cell receptor beta chains from the same sample are listed, as sequenced in a study of cytomegalovirus exposure and HLA in healthy donors. The primer mix had 60 Vbeta and 13 Jbeta primers. Sequencing was performed with immunoSEQ multiplex PCR; in TCRdb, only in-frame clones are kept and a portion is missing. The data contain roughly 120,000 clones, roughly 80% of them singletons. Material for sequencing was PBMCs. These receptors originate from a woman between 35 and 50 years old in good health and CMV-seronegative.

The chain carries TRBV4-2 and TRBJ1-1, with 8 bases that match TRBD1. Losses at the gene ends were 4 bases for V and 0 bases for J; bases not matched to a gene: 13. CDR1 is LGHNA, CDR2 YNFKEQ, per germline. The CDR3 contains 18 residues. CDR3 coding DNA: TGTGCCAGCAGCCGCACCGGGACAGGTCTATTCATGAACACTGAAGCTTTCTTT. Amino acid sequence: CASSRTGTGLFMNTEAFF.

This chain connects TRBV7-2 to TRBJ2-3; 8 positions agree with TRBD2. This CDR3 contains 16 residues. Germline assignment: CDR1 SGHTA and CDR2 FQGNSA. The V and J ends lost 2 bases and 1 base, in that order; junction bases with no gene match: 5. The DNA of the CDR3 is TGTGCCAGCAGCTTAACCCTAGCGGGCGGCACAGATACGCAGTATTTT. This codes for CASSLTLAGGTDTQYF.

The J gene is TRBJ2-1, the V gene TRBV7-8; possible D gene TRBD1, 7 bases. Looked up from germline, CDR1 is SGHVS and CDR2 is FQNEAQ. V lost 1 base, J lost 5 bases, and 15 bases lay in between. The CDR3 loop spans 16 amino acids. The CDR3 bases are TGTGCCAGCAGCTTAGGCGCGTCAGGGGGGCACAATGAGCAGTTCTTC. It encodes CASSLGASGGHNEQFF.

V gene TRBV5-1 combines with J gene TRBJ2-6, with D hard to call. This CDR3 has 14 residues. V lost 4 bases to trimming and J lost 1 base, with 6 bases between them. CDR1 SGHRS and CDR2 YFSETQ come from the germline V gene. CDR3 sequence: CASSGPSGANVLTF. For the CDR3, the DNA is TGCGCCAGCAGCGGGCCTTCTGGGGCCAACGTCCTGACTTTC. The whole variable domain, filled in from reference TRBV5-1 and TRBJ2-6, reads KAGVTQTPRYLIKTRGQQVTLSCSPISGHRSVSWYQQTPGQGLQFLFEYFSETQRNKGNFPGRFSGRQFSNSRSEMNVSTLELGDSALYLCASSGPSGANVLTFGAGSRLTVL.

The V gene is TRBV19, the J gene TRBJ1-5; D possibly corresponds to TRBD1 (6 bases). Per the germline V gene, CDR1 is LNHDA and CDR2 is SQIVND (reference sequence). The CDR3 has 12 residues. V was cut by 10 bases and J by 2 bases, with 9 bases left in between. This CDR3 reads CATQGGNQPQHF. The CDR3 DNA follows: TGTGCCACACAGGGAGGCAATCAGCCCCAGCATTTT.